This is a list of T cell receptor beta chains from one sample in a study of blood T cell repertoires in COVID-19. The data were produced by immunoSEQ multiplex PCR, yet TCRdb's version contains in-frame clones alone and is incomplete. This table has 300,000 to 400,000 clones, roughly 90% appearing once. Sequenced material: peripheral blood. The receptor set was obtained from a woman aged 25 to 39 with COVID-19, enrolled during active disease. CDR3s include the opening cysteine and the closing phenylalanine or tryptophan. Fields, in order: V gene, D gene, clone size, J gene, CDR3 protein, CDR3 DNA. A D gene is named only where the DNA matches it firmly. Clone size is given for some rows only: seen once, a few or many times, or a class if the clone is expanded.

>TRBV30|TRBD2|.|TRBJ2-2
CAWSAYGLAGAQNTGELFF
TGTGCCTGGAGCGCCTATGGACTAGCGGGAGCGCAAAACACCGGGGAGCTGTTTTTT
>TRBV19|.|.|TRBJ1-6
CASRPLDRTDNSPLHF
TGTGCCAGTAGACCCCTCGACAGGACCGATAATTCACCCCTCCACTTT
>TRBV11-2|TRBD2|few|TRBJ2-1
CASSHSGSLSNEQFF
TGTGCCAGCAGCCATAGCGGGAGTCTGAGCAATGAGCAGTTCTTC
>TRBV5-1|.|.|TRBJ1-1
CASGPKTGGNTEAFF
TGCGCCAGCGGCCCCAAGACAGGCGGGAACACTGAAGCTTTCTTT
>TRBV28|.|.|TRBJ2-2
CASSFGYTGELFF
TGTGCCAGCAGTTTCGGGTACACCGGGGAGCTGTTTTTT
>TRBV9|TRBD1|.|TRBJ2-1
CASSHRTGSSNEQFF
TGTGCCAGCAGCCATAGGACAGGGTCCTCCAATGAGCAGTTCTTC
>TRBV12-3/TRBV12-4|.|.|TRBJ2-7
CASRTTGGGEQYF
TGTGCCAGCAGGACTACAGGGGGGGGAGAGCAGTACTTC
>TRBV7-2|.|.|TRBJ1-2
CASTTSSGYGYTF
TGTGCCAGCACCACGTCGAGTGGCTATGGCTACACCTTC
>TRBV5-4|.|.|TRBJ2-1
CASSPTLGNEQFF
TGTGCCAGCAGCCCCACTCTAGGAAATGAGCAGTTCTTC
>TRBV5-1|TRBD1|.|TRBJ1-1
CASSFLGGAEAFF
TGCGCCAGCAGCTTCTTAGGGGGCGCTGAAGCTTTCTTT
>TRBV9|.|.|TRBJ2-2
CASSVATRNTGELFF
TGTGCCAGCAGCGTAGCCACTAGAAACACCGGGGAGCTGTTTTTT
>TRBV30|.|.|TRBJ1-2
CAWDGSNYGYTF
TGTGCCTGGGATGGGAGTAACTATGGCTACACCTTC
>TRBV11-1|.|.|TRBJ2-4
CASSESTGKNIQYF
TGTGCCAGCAGCGAAAGTACAGGGAAAAACATTCAGTACTTC
>TRBV4-2|.|.|TRBJ2-7
CASSQDLGSRHLYEQYF
TGTGCCAGCAGCCAAGATTTGGGTAGCCGGCACCTCTACGAGCAGTACTTC
>TRBV7-9|.|.|TRBJ2-3
CASSSAGGSDTQYF
TGTGCCAGCAGCTCCGCCGGGGGTAGCGATACGCAGTATTTT
>TRBV9|TRBD1|.|TRBJ1-6
CASSEHPGTGNSPLHF
TGTGCCAGCAGCGAACACCCCGGGACAGGGAATTCACCCCTCCACTTT
>TRBV5-1|TRBD1|.|TRBJ1-2
CASSSDGTGDYGYTF
TGCGCCAGCAGCTCGGACGGGACAGGGGACTATGGCTACACCTTC
>TRBV19|TRBD1|.|TRBJ2-6
CASSIDTTTGVGANVLTF
TGTGCCAGTAGTATAGATACAACGACAGGGGTTGGGGCCAACGTCCTGACTTTC
>TRBV27|TRBD2|.|TRBJ2-1
CASSSSSGRAGEQFF
TGTGCCAGCAGTTCATCTAGCGGGAGGGCGGGTGAGCAGTTCTTC
>TRBV15|TRBD1|few|TRBJ1-4
CATRAGTANEKLFF
TGTGCCACCAGGGCCGGGACAGCTAATGAAAAACTGTTTTTT
>TRBV4-1|.|.|TRBJ1-2
CASSQGPTPRGGYGYTF
TGCGCCAGCAGCCAGGGGCCAACCCCCAGGGGTGGCTATGGCTACACCTTC
>TRBV7-9|TRBD2|many|TRBJ2-1
CASSPPSGRAVNEQFF
TGTGCCAGCAGCCCACCTAGCGGGAGGGCCGTTAATGAGCAGTTCTTC
>TRBV10-3|TRBD2|.|TRBJ2-7
CAISGGTSGTYEQYF
TGTGCCATCAGTGGGGGGACTAGCGGTACCTACGAGCAGTACTTC
>TRBV14|.|.|TRBJ2-3
CASSQDRGTTQYF
TGTGCCAGCAGCCAAGATAGGGGTACCACGCAGTATTTT
>TRBV7-9|.|.|TRBJ1-3
CASSLAGDGNTIYF
TGTGCCAGCAGCTTAGCAGGGGATGGAAACACCATATATTTT
>TRBV3-1/TRBV3-2|.|.|TRBJ1-1
CASSQVGGGRAEAFF
TGTGCCAGCAGCCAAGTGGGAGGGGGTAGGGCTGAAGCTTTCTTT
>TRBV6-1|.|.|TRBJ1-4
CASSGQSGSVAEKLFF
TGTGCCAGCAGTGGACAGTCTGGAAGTGTCGCTGAAAAACTGTTTTTT
>TRBV27|.|.|TRBJ1-1
CASIPRPGGERMNTEAFF
TGTGCCAGCATCCCAAGGCCCGGAGGGGAACGAATGAACACTGAAGCTTTCTTT
>TRBV5-4|TRBD2|few|TRBJ2-3
CASSLKSGGGYTQYF
TGTGCCAGCAGCTTGAAGTCGGGAGGGGGGTATACGCAGTATTTT
>TRBV4-2|.|.|TRBJ2-3
CASSPLQGPDTQYF
TGTGCCAGCAGTCCCTTACAGGGTCCAGATACGCAGTATTTT
>TRBV5-1|TRBD2|.|TRBJ2-1
CASSLITSGSGNEQFF
TGCGCCAGCAGCTTAATTACCAGCGGGAGTGGCAATGAGCAGTTCTTC
>TRBV9|.|.|TRBJ2-1
CASSATAYNEQFF
TGTGCCAGCAGCGCAACAGCATACAATGAGCAGTTCTTC
>TRBV27|.|.|TRBJ1-1
CASSRAGVNTEAFF
TGTGCCAGCAGCCGCGCAGGGGTGAACACTGAAGCTTTCTTT
>TRBV5-4|.|.|TRBJ2-5
CASSLGPPQETQYF
TGTGCCAGCAGCTTGGGGCCGCCCCAAGAGACCCAGTACTTC
>TRBV6-6|TRBD1|once|TRBJ1-2
CASSPPPQGANYGYTF
TGTGCCAGCAGCCCCCCGCCACAGGGGGCGAACTATGGCTACACCTTC
>TRBV12-3/TRBV12-4|TRBD2|.|TRBJ2-1
CATGLAGDNEQFF
TGTGCCACCGGACTAGCGGGTGACAATGAGCAGTTCTTC
>TRBV19|.|once|TRBJ1-1
CASSPGQFEAFF
TGTGCCAGTAGCCCCGGTCAATTTGAAGCTTTCTTT
>TRBV30|TRBD2|.|TRBJ2-6
CAMTTSGRAGMRSGANVLTF
TGTGCTATGACTACTAGCGGGAGGGCCGGAATGAGGTCTGGGGCCAACGTCCTGACTTTC
>TRBV11-2|.|.|TRBJ2-7
CASRKQGVANEQYF
TGTGCCAGCAGGAAGCAAGGCGTAGCCAACGAGCAGTACTTC
>TRBV14|TRBD2|once|TRBJ2-7
CASSQGGSFFFDEQYF
TGTGCCAGCAGCCAAGGCGGGAGTTTTTTCTTCGACGAGCAGTACTTC
>TRBV10-3|TRBD1|.|TRBJ2-3
CAIRATGAVEDTQYF
TGTGCCATCAGAGCGACAGGGGCCGTGGAAGATACGCAGTATTTT